This TCR beta chain was captured by sequencing in a study of blood T cells in healthy people across ages. It was with a sample-barcoded 5' primer and a J-beta primer mix that a second PCR of roughly 6 to 11 cycles was run. Carrying 12 random nucleotides, a template-switch adaptor labeled each individual cDNA molecule. TCRdb reprocessed the 5' RACE reads via MiXCR and lists one record per CDR3 protein. Of approximately 1.5 million distinct CDR3 sequences in the sample, about 42% were seen once. CDR3 length: 13 residues. The germline gives CDR1 SEHNR, CDR2 FQNEAQ (reference sequence). The trim removed 5 bases at V and 5 bases at J, leaving 3 bases unmatched. This clonotype was detected only a few times. What it recognizes is unknown. Study results and caveats: Estimated diversity that came from one million T cells was considered an underestimate.

This receptor was obtained from a woman under 30 in good health. V is TRBV7-9 and J is TRBJ1-5; 7 bases line up with TRBD1. Sequencing was done on a sample of blood. CDR3 residues: CASSAGGDQPQHF. CDR3 in DNA: TGTGCCAGCAGCGCAGGGGGGGATCAGCCCCAGCATTTT.